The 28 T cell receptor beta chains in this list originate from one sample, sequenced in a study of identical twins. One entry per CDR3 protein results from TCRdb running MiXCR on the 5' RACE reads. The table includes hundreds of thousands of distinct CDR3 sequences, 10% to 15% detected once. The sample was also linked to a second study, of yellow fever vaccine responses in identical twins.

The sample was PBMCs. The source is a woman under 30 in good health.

The CDR3 DNA reads TGTGCCAGCAGTTTAGCTCGGGACAGGCTTTACAATGAGCAGTTCTTC. The encoded protein is CASSLARDRLYNEQFF. This chain uses TRBV28 with TRBJ2-1; TRBD1 matches at 8 bases. Looked up from germline, CDR1 is MDHEN and CDR2 is SYDVKM. After removal of 2 bases from V and 4 bases from J, the junction contained 7 bases not matched to a gene. CDR3 length: 16 amino acids. The full variable domain, rest sourced from reference TRBV28 and TRBJ2-1, is DVKVTQSSRYLVKRTGEKVFLECVQDMDHENMFWYRQDPGLGLRLIYFSYDVKMKEKGDIPEGYSVSREKKERFSLILESASTNQTSMYLCASSLARDRLYNEQFFGPGTRLTVL.

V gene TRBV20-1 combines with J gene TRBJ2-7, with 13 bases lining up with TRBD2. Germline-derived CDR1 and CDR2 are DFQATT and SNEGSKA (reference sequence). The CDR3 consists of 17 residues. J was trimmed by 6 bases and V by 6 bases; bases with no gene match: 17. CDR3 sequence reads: CSARTGAGTSGTREQYF. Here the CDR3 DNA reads TGCAGTGCCCGGACAGGGGCCGGGACTAGCGGGACCCGCGAGCAGTACTTC.

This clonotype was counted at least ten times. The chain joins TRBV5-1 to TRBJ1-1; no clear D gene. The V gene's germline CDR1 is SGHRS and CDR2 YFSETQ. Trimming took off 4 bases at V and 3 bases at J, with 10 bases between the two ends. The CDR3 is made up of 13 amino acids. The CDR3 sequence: CASSLKRDTEAFF. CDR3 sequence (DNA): TGCGCCAGCAGCCTGAAAAGGGACACTGAAGCTTTCTTT. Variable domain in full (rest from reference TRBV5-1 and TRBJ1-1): KAGVTQTPRYLIKTRGQQVTLSCSPISGHRSVSWYQQTPGQGLQFLFEYFSETQRNKGNFPGRFSGRQFSNSRSEMNVSTLELGDSALYLCASSLKRDTEAFFGQGTRLTVV.

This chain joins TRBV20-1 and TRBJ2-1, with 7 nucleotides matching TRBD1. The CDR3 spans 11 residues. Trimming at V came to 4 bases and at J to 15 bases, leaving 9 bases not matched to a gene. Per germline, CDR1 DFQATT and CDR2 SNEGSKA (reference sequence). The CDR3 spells CSAIGGFTSFF. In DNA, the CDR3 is TGCAGTGCTATAGGGGGCTTCACCTCGTTCTTC.

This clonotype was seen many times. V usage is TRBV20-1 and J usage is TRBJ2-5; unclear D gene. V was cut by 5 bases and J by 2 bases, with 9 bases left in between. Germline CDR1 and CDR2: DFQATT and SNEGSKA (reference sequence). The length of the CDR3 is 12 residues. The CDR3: CSASRSQETQYF. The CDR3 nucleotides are TGCAGTGCTTCCCGGTCACAAGAGACCCAGTACTTC.

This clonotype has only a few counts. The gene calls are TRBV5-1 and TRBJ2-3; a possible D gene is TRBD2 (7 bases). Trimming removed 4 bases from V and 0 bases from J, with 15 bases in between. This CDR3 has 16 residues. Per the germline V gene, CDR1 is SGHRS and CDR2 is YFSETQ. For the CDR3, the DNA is TGCGCCAGCAGCGACGGGGGGCCCCAAAGCACAGATACGCAGTATTTT. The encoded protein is CASSDGGPQSTDTQYF.

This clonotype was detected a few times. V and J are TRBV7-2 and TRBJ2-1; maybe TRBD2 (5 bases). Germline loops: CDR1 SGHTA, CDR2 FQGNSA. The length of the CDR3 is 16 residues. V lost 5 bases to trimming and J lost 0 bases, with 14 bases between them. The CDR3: CASSDSTSISYNEQFF. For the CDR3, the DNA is TGTGCCAGCAGCGACTCAACTAGTATCTCCTACAATGAGCAGTTCTTC. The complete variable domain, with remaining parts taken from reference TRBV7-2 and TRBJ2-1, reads GAGVSQSPSNKVTEKGKDVELRCDPISGHTALYWYRQSLGQGLEFLIYFQGNSAPDKSGLPSDRFSAERTGGSVSTLTIQRTQQEDSAVYLCASSDSTSISYNEQFFGPGTRLTVL.

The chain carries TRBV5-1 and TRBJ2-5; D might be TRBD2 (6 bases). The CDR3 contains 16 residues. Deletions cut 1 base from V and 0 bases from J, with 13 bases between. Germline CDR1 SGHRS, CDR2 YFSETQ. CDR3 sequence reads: CASSLQRAGNQETQYF. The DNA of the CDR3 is TGCGCCAGCAGCTTGCAGCGGGCGGGGAACCAAGAGACCCAGTACTTC.

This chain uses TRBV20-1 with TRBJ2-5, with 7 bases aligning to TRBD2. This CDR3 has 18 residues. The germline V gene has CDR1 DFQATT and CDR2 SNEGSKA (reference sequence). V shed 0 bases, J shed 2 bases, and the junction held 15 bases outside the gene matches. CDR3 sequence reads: CSARDLSAYGRLQETQYF. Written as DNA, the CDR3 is TGCAGTGCTAGAGATCTTAGCGCCTACGGGAGGCTACAAGAGACCCAGTACTTC.

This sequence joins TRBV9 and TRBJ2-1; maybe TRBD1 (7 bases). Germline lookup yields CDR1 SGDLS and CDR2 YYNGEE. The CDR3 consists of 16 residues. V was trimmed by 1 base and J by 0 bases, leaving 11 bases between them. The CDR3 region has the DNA TGTGCCAGCAGCGTAAGGGGGGACAGCTCCTACAATGAGCAGTTCTTC. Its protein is CASSVRGDSSYNEQFF.

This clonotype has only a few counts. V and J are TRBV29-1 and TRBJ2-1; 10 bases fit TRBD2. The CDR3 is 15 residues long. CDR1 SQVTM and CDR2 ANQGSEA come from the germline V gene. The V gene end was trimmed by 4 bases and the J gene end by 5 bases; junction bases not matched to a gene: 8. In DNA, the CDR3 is TGCAGCGTTGGACAAAGCGGGGGGGGCAACAATGAGCAGTTCTTC. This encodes CSVGQSGGGNNEQFF.

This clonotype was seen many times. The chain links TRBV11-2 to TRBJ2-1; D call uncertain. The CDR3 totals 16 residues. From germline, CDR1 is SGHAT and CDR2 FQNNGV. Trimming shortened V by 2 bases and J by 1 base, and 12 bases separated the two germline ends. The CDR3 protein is CASSLKGVASYNEQFF. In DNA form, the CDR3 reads TGTGCCAGCAGCTTAAAGGGCGTTGCGTCCTACAATGAGCAGTTCTTC.

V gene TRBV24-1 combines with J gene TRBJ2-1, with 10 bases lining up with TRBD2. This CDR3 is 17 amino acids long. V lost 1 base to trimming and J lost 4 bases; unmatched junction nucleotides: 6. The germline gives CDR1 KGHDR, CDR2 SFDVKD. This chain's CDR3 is CATSDFRTSGLYNEQFF. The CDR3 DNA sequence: TGTGCCACCAGTGATTTCCGGACTAGCGGCTTATACAATGAGCAGTTCTTC.

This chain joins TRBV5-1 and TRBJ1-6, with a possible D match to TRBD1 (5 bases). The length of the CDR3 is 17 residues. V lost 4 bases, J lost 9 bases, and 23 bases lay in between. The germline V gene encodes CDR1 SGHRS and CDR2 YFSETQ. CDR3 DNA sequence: TGCGCCAGCAGCCGGGACCCCGCCCGGACGAAAATTTCACCCCTCCACTTT. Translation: CASSRDPARTKISPLHF.

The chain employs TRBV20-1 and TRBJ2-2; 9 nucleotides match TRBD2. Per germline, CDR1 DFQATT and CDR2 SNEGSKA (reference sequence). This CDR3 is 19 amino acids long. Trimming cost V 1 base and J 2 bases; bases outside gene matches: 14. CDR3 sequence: CSARADWRGGRLNTGELFF. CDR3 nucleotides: TGCAGTGCTAGAGCCGATTGGCGGGGGGGCCGTCTTAACACCGGGGAGCTGTTTTTT.

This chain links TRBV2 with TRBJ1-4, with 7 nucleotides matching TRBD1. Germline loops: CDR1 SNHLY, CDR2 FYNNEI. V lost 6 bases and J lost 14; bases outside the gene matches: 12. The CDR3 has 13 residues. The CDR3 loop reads CASRRDSQRKLFF. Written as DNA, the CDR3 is TGTGCCAGCAGGAGGGACAGCCAACGCAAGCTGTTTTTT.

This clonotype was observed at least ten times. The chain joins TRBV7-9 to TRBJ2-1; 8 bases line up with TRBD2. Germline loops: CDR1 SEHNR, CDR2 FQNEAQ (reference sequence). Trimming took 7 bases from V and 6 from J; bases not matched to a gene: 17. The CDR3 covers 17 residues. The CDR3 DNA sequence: TGTGCCAGCAATCAACCGGTGAGCGGGAGCCAAACCAATGAGCAGTTCTTC. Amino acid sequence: CASNQPVSGSQTNEQFF. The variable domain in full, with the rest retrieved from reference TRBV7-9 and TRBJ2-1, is DTGVSQNPRHKITKRGQNVTFRCDPISEHNRLYWYRQTLGQGPEFLTYFQNEAQLEKSRLLSDRFSAERPKGSFSTLEIQRTEQGDSAMYLCASNQPVSGSQTNEQFFGPGTRLTVL.

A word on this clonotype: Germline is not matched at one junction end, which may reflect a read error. The CDR3, as DNA: TGTGCCAGCAGACTGGCTGAGGGGGCCTCCGACGAGCAGTACTTC. It specifies CASRLAEGASDEQYF. V usage is TRBV27 and J usage is TRBJ2-7; 7 bases line up with TRBD1. From germline, CDR1 is MNHEY and CDR2 SMNVEV (reference sequence). The CDR3 is 15 amino acids.

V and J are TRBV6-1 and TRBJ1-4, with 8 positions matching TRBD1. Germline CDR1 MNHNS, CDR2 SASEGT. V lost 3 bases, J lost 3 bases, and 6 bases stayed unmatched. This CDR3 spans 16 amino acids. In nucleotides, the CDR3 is TGTGCCAGCAGTGACGTCAGACAGGGGTCTAATGAAAAACTGTTTTTT. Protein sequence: CASSDVRQGSNEKLFF.

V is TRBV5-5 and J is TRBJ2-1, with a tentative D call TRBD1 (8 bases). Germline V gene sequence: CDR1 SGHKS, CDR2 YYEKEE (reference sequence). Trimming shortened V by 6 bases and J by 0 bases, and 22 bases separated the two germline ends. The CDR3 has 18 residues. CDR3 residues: CASTPRGTGSPSYNEQFF. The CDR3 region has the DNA TGTGCCAGCACCCCGCGGGGGACAGGCTCCCCCTCCTACAATGAGCAGTTCTTC.

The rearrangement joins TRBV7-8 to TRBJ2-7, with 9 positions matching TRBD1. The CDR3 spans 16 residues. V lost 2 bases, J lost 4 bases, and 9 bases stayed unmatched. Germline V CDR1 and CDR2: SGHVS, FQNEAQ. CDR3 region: CASSLFRGTGRYEQYV. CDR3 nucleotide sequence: TGTGCCAGCAGCTTATTTCGTGGGACAGGGAGGTACGAGCAGTACGTC.

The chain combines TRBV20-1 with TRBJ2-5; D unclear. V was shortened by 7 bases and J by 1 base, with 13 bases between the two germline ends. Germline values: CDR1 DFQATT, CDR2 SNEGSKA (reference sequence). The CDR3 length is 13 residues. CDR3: CSVPDGVQETQYF. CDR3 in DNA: TGCAGTGTCCCCGATGGGGTCCAAGAGACCCAGTACTTC.

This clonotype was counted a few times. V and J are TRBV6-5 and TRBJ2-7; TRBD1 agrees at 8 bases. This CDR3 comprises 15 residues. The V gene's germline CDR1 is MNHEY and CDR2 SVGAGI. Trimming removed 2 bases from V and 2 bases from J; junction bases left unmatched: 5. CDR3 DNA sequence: TGTGCCAGCAGTTACGGTGTACAGGGGGCCTACGAGCAGTACTTC. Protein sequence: CASSYGVQGAYEQYF.

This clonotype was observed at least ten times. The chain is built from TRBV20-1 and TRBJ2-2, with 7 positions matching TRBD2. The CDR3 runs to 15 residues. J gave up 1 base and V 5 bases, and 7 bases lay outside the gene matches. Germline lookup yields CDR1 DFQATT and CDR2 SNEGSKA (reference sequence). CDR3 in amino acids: CSAGTSVENTGELFF. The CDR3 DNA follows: TGCAGTGCTGGCACTAGCGTAGAGAACACCGGGGAGCTGTTTTTT.

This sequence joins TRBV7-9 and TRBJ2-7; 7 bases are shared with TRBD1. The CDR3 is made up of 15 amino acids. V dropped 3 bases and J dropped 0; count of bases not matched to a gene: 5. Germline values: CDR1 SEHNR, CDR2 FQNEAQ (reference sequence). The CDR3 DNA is TGTGCCAGCAGCTTTAGCAACAGGGGCTCCTACGAGCAGTACTTC. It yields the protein CASSFSNRGSYEQYF.

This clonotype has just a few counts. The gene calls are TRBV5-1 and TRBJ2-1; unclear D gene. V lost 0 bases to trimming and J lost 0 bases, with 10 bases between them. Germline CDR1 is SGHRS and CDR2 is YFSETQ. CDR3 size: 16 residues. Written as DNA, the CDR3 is TGCGCCAGCAGCTTGGCCGGCAGCAGCTCCTACAATGAGCAGTTCTTC. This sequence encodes CASSLAGSSSYNEQFF.

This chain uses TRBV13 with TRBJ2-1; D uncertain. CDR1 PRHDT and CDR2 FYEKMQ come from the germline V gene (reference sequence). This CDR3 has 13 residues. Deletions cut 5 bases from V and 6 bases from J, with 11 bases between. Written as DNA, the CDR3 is TGTGCCAGCAGCCCCGACCCCCCCAATGAGCAGTTCTTC. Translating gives CASSPDPPNEQFF.

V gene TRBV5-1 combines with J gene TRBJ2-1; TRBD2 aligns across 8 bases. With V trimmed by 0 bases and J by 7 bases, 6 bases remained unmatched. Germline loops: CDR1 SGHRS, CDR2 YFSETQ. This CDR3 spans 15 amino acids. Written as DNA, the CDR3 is TGCGCCAGCAGCTTGGACCCGGGACTAGGGAATGAGCAGTTCTTC. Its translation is CASSLDPGLGNEQFF.